The sequence of this T cell receptor beta chain was determined in a study of blood T cell repertoires in COVID-19. Study at large: Whether acute or convalescent, the COVID-19 samples came from the United States, Italy and Spain. PBMCs, B-cell-depleted T cells, or T cells provided the cDNA or gDNA that made up the material.

In the source study's methods: Reference gene primers were amplified, and this amplification served to estimate nucleated cell counts. Generated by immunoSEQ multiplex PCR, the TCRdb table keeps only in-frame clones and is missing some. D and trimming come from the DNA, and the V and J calls and clone size come from that table. The data hold over 450,000 clones, with 85% to 90% observed a single time. J lost 5 bases, V lost 6 bases, and 9 bases had no gene match. Germline V gene data show CDR1 as MNHEY and CDR2 as SMNVEV (reference sequence). This CDR3 is built from 14 residues. Seattle's cohort entered during active infection and was followed longitudinally.

Input material: peripheral blood. V is TRBV27 and J is TRBJ2-7; 8 bases are a match to TRBD2. This receptor was obtained from a man younger than 35 with COVID-19, enrolled during active disease. CDR3 region: CASRLSGTVDEQYF. CDR3 DNA: TGTGCCAGCAGGCTTAGCGGGACCGTCGACGAGCAGTACTTC.